Reported below is one T cell receptor beta chain. No antigen is known for it. These data belong to a study of T cell responses to AZD1222 COVID-19 vaccine. There are 13 residues in the CDR3. V was trimmed by 2 bases and J by 5 bases, leaving 7 bases between them. Study results and limitations: Seropositive at baseline were only six or seven AZD1222 recipients.

Method: immunoSEQ multiplex PCR; TCRdb's copy keeps in-frame clones and lacks some. The sample has 95,000 to 100,000 clones, approximately 87% seen once. The chain recombines TRBV23-1 with TRBJ2-1; D ambiguous. TRBV23-1 is an open reading frame whose function is uncertain. The TCR was taken from an adult who received the AZD1222 COVID-19 vaccine. The specimen was peripheral blood, collected 28 days after the second AZD1222 dose. CDR3 in amino acids: CASSQPENNEQFF. CDR3 nucleotides: TGCGCCAGCAGTCAACCGGAGAACAATGAGCAGTTCTTC.